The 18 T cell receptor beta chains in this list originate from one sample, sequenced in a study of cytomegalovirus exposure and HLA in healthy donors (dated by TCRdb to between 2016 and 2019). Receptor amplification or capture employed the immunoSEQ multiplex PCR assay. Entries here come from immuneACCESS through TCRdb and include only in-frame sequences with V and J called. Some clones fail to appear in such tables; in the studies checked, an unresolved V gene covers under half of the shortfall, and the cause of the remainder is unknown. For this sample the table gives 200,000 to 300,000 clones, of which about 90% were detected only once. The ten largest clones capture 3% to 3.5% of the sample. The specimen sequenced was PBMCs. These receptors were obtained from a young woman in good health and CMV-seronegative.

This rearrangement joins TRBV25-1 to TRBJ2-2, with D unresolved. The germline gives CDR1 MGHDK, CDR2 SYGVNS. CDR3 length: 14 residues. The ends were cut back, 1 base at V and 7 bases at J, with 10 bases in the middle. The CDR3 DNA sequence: TGTGCCAGCAGTGAATTGGGCAGGATCGGGGAGCTGTTTTTT. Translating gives CASSELGRIGELFF.

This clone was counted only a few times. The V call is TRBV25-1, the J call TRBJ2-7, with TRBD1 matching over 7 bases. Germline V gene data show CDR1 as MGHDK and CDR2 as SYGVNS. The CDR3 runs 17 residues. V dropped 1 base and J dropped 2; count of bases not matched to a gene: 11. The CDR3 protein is CASSESQTGHGPYEQYF. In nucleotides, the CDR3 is TGTGCCAGCAGTGAATCCCAGACAGGGCATGGACCCTACGAGCAGTACTTC.

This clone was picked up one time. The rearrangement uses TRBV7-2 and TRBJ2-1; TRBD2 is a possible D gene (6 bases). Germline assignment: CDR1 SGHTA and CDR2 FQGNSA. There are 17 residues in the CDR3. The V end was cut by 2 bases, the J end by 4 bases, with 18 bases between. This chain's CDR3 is CASSLYPPGVKYNEQFF. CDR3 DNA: TGTGCCAGCAGCTTATACCCCCCGGGAGTAAAATACAATGAGCAGTTCTTC.

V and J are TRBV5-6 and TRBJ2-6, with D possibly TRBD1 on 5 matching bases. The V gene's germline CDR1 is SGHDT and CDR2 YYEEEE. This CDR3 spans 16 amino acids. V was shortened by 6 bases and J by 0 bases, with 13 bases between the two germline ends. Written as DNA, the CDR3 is TGTGCCAGCAACGATAGACAGCTCTCTGGGGCCAACGTCCTGACTTTC. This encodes CASNDRQLSGANVLTF.

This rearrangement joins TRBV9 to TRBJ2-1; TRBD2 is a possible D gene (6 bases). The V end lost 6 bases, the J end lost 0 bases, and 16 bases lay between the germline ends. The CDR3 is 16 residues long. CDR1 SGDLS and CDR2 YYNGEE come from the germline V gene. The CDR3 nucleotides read TGTGCCAGCAAACTGATAGACGGGAGCTCCTACAATGAGCAGTTCTTC. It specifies CASKLIDGSSYNEQFF.

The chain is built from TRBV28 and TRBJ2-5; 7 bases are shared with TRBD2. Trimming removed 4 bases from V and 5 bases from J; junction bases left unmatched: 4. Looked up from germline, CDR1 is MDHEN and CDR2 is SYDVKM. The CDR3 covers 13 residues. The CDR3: CASSSLAGETQYF. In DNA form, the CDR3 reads TGTGCCAGCAGTTCGTTAGCGGGCGAGACCCAGTACTTC.

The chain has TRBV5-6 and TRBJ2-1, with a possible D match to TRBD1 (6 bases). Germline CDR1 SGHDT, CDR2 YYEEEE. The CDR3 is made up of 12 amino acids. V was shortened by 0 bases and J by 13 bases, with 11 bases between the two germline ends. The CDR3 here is CASSLGQGRQFF. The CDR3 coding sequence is TGTGCCAGCAGCTTGGGTCAGGGGCGCCAGTTCTTC.

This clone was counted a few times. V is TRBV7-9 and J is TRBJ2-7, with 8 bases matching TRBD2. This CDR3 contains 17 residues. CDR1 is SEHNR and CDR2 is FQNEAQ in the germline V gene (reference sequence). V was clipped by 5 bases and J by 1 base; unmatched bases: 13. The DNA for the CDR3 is TGTGCCAGCAGCGCACTCCCGAAGACTAGCGCGTCCTACGAGCAGTACTTC. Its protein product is CASSALPKTSASYEQYF.

Here the CDR3 DNA reads TGCGCCAGCAGCTACGAGGGGGCGGGTGATGGCTACACCTTC. Translated: CASSYEGAGDGYTF. J is TRBJ1-2 and V is TRBV5-1; 7 nucleotides align to TRBD1. The CDR3 has 14 residues. Germline assignment: CDR1 SGHRS and CDR2 YFSETQ. V dropped 3 bases and J dropped 6; count of bases not matched to a gene: 8.

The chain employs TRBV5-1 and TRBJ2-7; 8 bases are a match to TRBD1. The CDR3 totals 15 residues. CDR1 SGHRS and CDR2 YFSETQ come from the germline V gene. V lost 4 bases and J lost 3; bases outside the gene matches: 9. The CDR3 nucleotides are TGCGCCAGCAGCCCAATAGGACAGGGAGTCTACGAGCAGTACTTC. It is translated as CASSPIGQGVYEQYF.

CDR3: CASQISGDPYYEQYF. For the CDR3, the DNA is TGTGCCAGCCAAATTTCAGGGGACCCTTACTACGAGCAGTACTTC. V usage is TRBV27 and J usage is TRBJ2-7, with a weak D call TRBD1 (6 bases). Per germline, CDR1 MNHEY and CDR2 SMNVEV (reference sequence). Trimming stripped 8 bases from V and 3 bases from J, with 20 bases between. The CDR3 totals 15 residues.

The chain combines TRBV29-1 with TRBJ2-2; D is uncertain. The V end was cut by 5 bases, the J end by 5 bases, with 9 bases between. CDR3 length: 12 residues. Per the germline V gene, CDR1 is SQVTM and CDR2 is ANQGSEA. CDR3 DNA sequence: TGCAGCGTTCGGGTCGGGACCGGGGAGCTGTTTTTT. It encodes CSVRVGTGELFF.

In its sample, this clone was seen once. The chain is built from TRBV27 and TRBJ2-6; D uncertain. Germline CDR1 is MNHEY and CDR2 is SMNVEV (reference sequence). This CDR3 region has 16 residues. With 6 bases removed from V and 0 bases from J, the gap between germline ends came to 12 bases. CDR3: CASRTATPSGANVLTF. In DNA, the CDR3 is TGTGCCAGCAGGACCGCTACCCCCTCTGGGGCCAACGTCCTGACTTTC.

The CDR3 here is CASSLSPDQPQHF. CDR3 coding DNA: TGTGCCAGCAGTTTATCTCCGGATCAGCCCCAGCATTTT. The chain uses TRBV27 and TRBJ1-5; D gene uncertain. CDR3 length: 13 residues. The germline V gene has CDR1 MNHEY and CDR2 SMNVEV (reference sequence). V lost 0 bases, J lost 5 bases, and 5 bases lay in between.

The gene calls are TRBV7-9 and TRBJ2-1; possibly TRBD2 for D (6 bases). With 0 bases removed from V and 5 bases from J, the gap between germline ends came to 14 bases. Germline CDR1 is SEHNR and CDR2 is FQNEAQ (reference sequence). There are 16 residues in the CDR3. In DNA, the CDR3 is TGTGCCAGCAGCTTAGCAATCGGGAGAACACACAATGAGCAGTTCTTC. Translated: CASSLAIGRTHNEQFF.

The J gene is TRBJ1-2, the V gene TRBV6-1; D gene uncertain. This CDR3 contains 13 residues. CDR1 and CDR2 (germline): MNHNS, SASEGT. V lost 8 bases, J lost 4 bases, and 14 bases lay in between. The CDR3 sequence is CASGVDNRYGYTF. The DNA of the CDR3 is TGTGCCAGCGGGGTTGACAATCGCTATGGCTACACCTTC.

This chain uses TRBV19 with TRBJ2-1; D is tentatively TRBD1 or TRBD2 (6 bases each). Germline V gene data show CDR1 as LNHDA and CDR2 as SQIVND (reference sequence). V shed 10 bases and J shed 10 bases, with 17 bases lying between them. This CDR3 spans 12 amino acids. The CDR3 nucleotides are TGTGCCACCGACCGGGGGCGTTCGGAGCAGTTCTTC. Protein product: CATDRGRSEQFF.

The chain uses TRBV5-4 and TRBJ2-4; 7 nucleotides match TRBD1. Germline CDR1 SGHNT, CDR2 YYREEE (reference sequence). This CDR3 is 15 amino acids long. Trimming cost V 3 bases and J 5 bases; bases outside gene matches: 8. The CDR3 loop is CASSYSTGVENIQYF. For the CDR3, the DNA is TGTGCCAGCAGCTACAGTACAGGGGTGGAAAACATTCAGTACTTC. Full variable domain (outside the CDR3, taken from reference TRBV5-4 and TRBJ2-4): ETGVTQSPTHLIKTRGQQVTLRCSSQSGHNTVSWYQQALGQGPQFIFQYYREEENGRGNFPPRFSGLQFPNYSSELNVNALELDDSALYLCASSYSTGVENIQYFGAGTRLSVL.